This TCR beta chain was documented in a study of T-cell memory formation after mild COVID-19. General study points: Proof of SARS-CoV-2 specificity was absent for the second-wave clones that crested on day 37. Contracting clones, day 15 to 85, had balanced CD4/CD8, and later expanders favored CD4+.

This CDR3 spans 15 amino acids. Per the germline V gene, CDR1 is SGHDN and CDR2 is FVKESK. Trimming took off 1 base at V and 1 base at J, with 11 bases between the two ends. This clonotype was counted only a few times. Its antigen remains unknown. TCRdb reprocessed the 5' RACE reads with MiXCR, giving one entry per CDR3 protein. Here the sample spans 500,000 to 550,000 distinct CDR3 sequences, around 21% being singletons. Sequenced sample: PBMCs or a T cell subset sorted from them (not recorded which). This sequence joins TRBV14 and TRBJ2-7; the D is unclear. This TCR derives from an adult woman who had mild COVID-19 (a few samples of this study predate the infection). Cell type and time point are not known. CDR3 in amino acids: CASSQGLQLSYEQYF. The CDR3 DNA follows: TGTGCCAGCAGCCAAGGTCTCCAATTGTCCTACGAGCAGTACTTC.